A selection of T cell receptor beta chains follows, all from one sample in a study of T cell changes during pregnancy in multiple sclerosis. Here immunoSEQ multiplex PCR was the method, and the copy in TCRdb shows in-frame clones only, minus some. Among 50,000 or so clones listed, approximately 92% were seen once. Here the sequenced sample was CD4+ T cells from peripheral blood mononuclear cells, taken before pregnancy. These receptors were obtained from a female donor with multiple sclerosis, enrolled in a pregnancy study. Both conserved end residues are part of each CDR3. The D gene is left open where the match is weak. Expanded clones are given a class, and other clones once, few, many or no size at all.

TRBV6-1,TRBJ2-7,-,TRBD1,TGTGCCAGCAGCGCCGGGACAGCCTCATACGAGCAGTACTTC,CASSAGTASYEQYF
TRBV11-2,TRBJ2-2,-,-,TGTGCCAGCAGCTCCGGCTGGGGGGACTCCGGGGAGCTGTTTTTT,CASSSGWGDSGELFF
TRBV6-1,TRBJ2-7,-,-,TGTGCCAGCAGGGCTAGACAGGCCCCCTACGAGCAGTACTTC,CASRARQAPYEQYF
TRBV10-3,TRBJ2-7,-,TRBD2,TGTGCCATCAGTGAGACGGCGGGAGCCCTGGGCGAGCAGTACTTC,CAISETAGALGEQYF
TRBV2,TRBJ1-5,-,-,TGTGCCAGCAGTGATAATACAGGTTATAGCAATCAGCCCCAGCATTTT,CASSDNTGYSNQPQHF
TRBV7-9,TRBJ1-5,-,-,TGTGCCAGCAGTACCGACAGTAGCAATCAGCCCCAGCATTTT,CASSTDSSNQPQHF
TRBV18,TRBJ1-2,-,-,TGTGCCAGCTCTACTAGGGACTTGCTAGGCTATGGCTACACCTTC,CASSTRDLLGYGYTF
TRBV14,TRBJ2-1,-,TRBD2,TGTGCCAGCAGCCTAGAGAAGAGACTAGCCCCCTACAATGAGCAGTTCTTC,CASSLEKRLAPYNEQFF
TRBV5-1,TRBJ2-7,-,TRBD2,TGCGCCAGCAGCTTATCTAGCGGGATCGTCGAGCAGTACTTC,CASSLSSGIVEQYF
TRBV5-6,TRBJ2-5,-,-,TGTGCCAGCAGCTTACGTACCGGAGAGACCCAGTACTTC,CASSLRTGETQYF
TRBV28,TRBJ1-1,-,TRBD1,TGTGCCAGCAGTAGATATCCGGGACAGGGGGCCATCACTGAAGCTTTCTTT,CASSRYPGQGAITEAFF
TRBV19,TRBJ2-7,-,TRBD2,TGTGCCACCCTGGGTCGGCGGGAGGGGTCCTACGAGCAGTACTTC,CATLGRREGSYEQYF
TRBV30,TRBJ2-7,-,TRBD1,TGTGCCGCTACAGGGGGCCTTCTCTCCTACGAGCAGTACTTC,CAATGGLLSYEQYF
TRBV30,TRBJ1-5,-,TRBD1,TGTGCCTGGAGTGGGGACAGCAGCAATCAGCCCCAGCATTTT,CAWSGDSSNQPQHF
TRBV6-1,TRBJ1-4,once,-,TGTGCCAGCAGTCCTTTGGACAGCCCTAATGAAAAACTGTTTTTT,CASSPLDSPNEKLFF
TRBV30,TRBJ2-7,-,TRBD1,TGTGCCGCGACCCAGGGGGCCTACGAGCAGTACTTC,CAATQGAYEQYF
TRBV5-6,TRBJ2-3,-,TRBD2,TGTGCCAGCAGCCCGGGGACTAGGTCCACAGATACGCAGTATTTT,CASSPGTRSTDTQYF
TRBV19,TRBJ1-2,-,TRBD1,TGTGCCAGTAGTAGGGGACAGGCCTTCTATGGCTACACCTTC,CASSRGQAFYGYTF
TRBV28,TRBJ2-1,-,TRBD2,TGTGCCAGCAGCCCCGTCGTAGCGGGTACCTACAATGAGCAGTTCTTC,CASSPVVAGTYNEQFF
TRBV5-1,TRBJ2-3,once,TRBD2,TGCGCCAGCAGCCTACGGGACTCCCGAACGACTAGCGGGAGGCGGGTAGGCACAGATACGCAGTATTTT,CASSLRDSRTTSGRRVGTDTQYF
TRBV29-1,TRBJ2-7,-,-,TGCAGCGCCTACAGGGTACGGGGCGAGCAGTACTTC,CSAYRVRGEQYF
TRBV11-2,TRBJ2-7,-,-,TGTGCCAGCAGCTTAGAAATCGACGAGCAGTACTTC,CASSLEIDEQYF
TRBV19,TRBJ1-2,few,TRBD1,TGTGCCAGTAGCCGGACAGGGGGCAAGTACTATGGCTACACCTTC,CASSRTGGKYYGYTF
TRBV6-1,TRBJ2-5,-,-,TGTGCCAGCAGTGCCCACCAAGGTGGAGGGGAGACCCAGTACTTC,CASSAHQGGGETQYF
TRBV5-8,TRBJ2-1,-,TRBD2,TGTGCCAGCAGGCCAATACTAGCGGGAGAGAACAATGAGCAGTTCTTC,CASRPILAGENNEQFF
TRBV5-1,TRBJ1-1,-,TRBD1,TGCGCCAGCAGCCCGGGGACAGTTAACACTGAAGCTTTCTTT,CASSPGTVNTEAFF
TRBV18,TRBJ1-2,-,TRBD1,TGTGCCAGCTCACCACAGACAGGGGCCAGAGATGCAGATGGCTACACCTTC,CASSPQTGARDADGYTF
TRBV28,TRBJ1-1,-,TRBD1,TGTGCCAGCAGTCATAACCCCCGACAGGGGCGAAAAAGGAACACTGAAGCTTTCTTT,CASSHNPRQGRKRNTEAFF
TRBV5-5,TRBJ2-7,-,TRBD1,TGTGCCAGCAGTCGACAGGGATCCTACGAGCAGTACTTC,CASSRQGSYEQYF
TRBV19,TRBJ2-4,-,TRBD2,TGTGCCAGTAGAACTAGCGGGAACTTAGCCAAAAACATTCAGTACTTC,CASRTSGNLAKNIQYF
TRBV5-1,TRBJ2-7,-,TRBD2,TGCGCCAGCAGCTTTCTTGGAGGAGCGGGAGGGTCCTACGAGCAGTACTTC,CASSFLGGAGGSYEQYF
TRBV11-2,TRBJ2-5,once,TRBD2,TGTGCCAGCAGCTTGGTCCTAGCGGGTTTGGAGACCCAGTACTTC,CASSLVLAGLETQYF
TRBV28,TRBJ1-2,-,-,TGTGCCAGCGCGGGGGGATCCTATGGCTACACCTTC,CASAGGSYGYTF
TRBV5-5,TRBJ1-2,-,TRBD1,TGTGCCAGCAGCGCACCCGGGACAGGGATCTACTATGGCTACACCTTC,CASSAPGTGIYYGYTF
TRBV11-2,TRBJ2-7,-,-,TGTGCCAGCAGCCCTCTTAGCGGAGCCTACGAGCAGTACTTC,CASSPLSGAYEQYF
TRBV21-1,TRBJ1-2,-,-,TGTGCCAGCAGCAGACAGGGGGGGAATGGCTACACCTTC,CASSRQGGNGYTF
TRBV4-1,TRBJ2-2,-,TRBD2,TGCGCCAGCAGCCATCTTGGGCGGGAGATCGCCGGGGAGCTGTTTTTT,CASSHLGREIAGELFF
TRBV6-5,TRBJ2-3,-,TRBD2,TGTGCCAGCACCTCCGGGGCGGGAGGCGCAGATACGCAGTATTTT,CASTSGAGGADTQYF
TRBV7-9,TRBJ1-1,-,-,TGTGCCAGCAGCCAGACAAATATGAACACTGAAGCTTTCTTT,CASSQTNMNTEAFF
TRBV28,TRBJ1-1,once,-,TGTGCCAGCAGTTTATCGGTCACGCTGAACACTGAAGCTTTCTTT,CASSLSVTLNTEAFF
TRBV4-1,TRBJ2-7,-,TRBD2,TGCGCCAGCAGCCTAAGACTAGCGGGACTCTACGAGCAGTACTTC,CASSLRLAGLYEQYF
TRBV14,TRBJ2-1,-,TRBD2,TGTGCCAGCAGAAAGGGACTAGCGGGAGGGCCTATCTACAATGAGCAGTTCTTC,CASRKGLAGGPIYNEQFF
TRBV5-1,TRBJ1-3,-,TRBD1,TGCGCCAGCAGCTTGGTGGCAGGGGGTCTTGGAAACACCATATATTTT,CASSLVAGGLGNTIYF
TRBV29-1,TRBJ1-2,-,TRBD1,TGCAGCGTTGTAGGGACAGCCTATGGCTACACCTTC,CSVVGTAYGYTF
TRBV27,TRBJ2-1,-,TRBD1,TGTGCCAGCAGGACTGCAGGGACAGTCTCCTACAATGAGCAGTTCTTC,CASRTAGTVSYNEQFF
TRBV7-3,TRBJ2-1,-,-,TGTGCCAGCAGCGAGGGAGTTTACAATGAGCAGTTCTTC,CASSEGVYNEQFF
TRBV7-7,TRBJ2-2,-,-,TGTGCCAGCAGCCCGGGTAGTAACACCGGGGAGCTGTTTTTT,CASSPGSNTGELFF
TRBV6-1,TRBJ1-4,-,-,TGTGCCAGCAGTGAAGCTGAGGTGGGGGCTAGGGAAAAACTGTTTTTT,CASSEAEVGAREKLFF
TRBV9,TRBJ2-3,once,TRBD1,TGTGCCAGCAGCGTAGCGGATGGACGGGACAGGGTAAATTTT,CASSVADGRDRVNF
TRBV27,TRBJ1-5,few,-,TGTGCCAGCAGTCCCAACAGGGACCGGCCCCAGCATTTT,CASSPNRDRPQHF
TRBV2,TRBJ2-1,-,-,TGTGCCAGCACGGCCCAGCGGGCGTCCTACAATGAGCAGTTCTTC,CASTAQRASYNEQFF
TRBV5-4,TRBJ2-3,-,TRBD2,TGTGCCAGCACCCGGGGGGTGGTCTCCTTGGGAGATACGCAGTATTTT,CASTRGVVSLGDTQYF
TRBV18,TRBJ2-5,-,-,TGTGCCAGCTCACCACATAGGGGGATCCAAGAGACCCAGTACTTC,CASSPHRGIQETQYF
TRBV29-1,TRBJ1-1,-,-,TGCAGCGTTGAGCGTAGAATGAACACTGAAGCTTTCTTT,CSVERRMNTEAFF
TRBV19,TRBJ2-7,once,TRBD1,TGTGCCAGTAGTAGGGAGACCGGGACAGCCCTGTACGAGCAGTACTTC,CASSRETGTALYEQYF
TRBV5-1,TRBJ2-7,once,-,TGCGCCAGCAAACTTATAGCGGAGAGCTCCTACGAGCAGTACTTC,CASKLIAESSYEQYF